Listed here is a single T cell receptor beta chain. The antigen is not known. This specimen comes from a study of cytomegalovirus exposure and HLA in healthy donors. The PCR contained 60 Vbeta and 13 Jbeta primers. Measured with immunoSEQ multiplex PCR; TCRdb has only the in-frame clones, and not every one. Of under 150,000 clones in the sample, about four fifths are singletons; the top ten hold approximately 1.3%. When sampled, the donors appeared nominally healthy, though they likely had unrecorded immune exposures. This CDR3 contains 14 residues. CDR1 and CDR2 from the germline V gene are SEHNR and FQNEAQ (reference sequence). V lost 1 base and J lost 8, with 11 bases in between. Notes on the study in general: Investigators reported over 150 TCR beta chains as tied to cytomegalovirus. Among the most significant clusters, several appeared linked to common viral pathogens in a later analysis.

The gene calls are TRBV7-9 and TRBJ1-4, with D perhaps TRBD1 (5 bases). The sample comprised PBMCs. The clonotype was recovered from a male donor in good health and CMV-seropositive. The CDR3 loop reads CASSLGQSQEKLFF. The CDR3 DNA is TGTGCCAGCAGCTTAGGACAGTCCCAAGAAAAACTGTTTTTT.